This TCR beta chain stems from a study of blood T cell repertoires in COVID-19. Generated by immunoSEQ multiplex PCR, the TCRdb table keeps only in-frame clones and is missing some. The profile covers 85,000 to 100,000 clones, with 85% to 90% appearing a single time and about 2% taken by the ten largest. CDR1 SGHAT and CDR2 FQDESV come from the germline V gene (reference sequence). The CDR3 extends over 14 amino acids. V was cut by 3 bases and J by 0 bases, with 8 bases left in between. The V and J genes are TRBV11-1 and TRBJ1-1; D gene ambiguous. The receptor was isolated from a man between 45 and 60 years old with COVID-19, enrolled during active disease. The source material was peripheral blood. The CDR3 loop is CASSFAGLNTEAFF. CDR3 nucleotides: TGTGCCAGCAGCTTTGCAGGCTTGAACACTGAAGCTTTCTTT.